The 30 T cell receptor beta chains below come from one sample, sequenced in a study of blood T cell repertoires in COVID-19. TCRdb's copy holds only in-frame clones and misses some; the assay was immunoSEQ multiplex PCR. The sample contains 130,000 or so clones, approximately 90% of which appear only once. Sequencing was performed on peripheral blood. The receptors come from a man in his forties with acute or convalescent COVID-19.

The V and J genes are TRBV30 and TRBJ2-2, with D possibly TRBD2 on 6 matching bases. The CDR3 runs 13 residues. Trimming took off 5 bases at V and 5 bases at J, with 12 bases between the two ends. CDR1 and CDR2 (germline): GTSNPN, SVGIG (reference sequence). The CDR3 nucleotides are TGTGCCTGGGCGGAGGGAGAGACCGGGGAGCTGTTTTTT. Translation: CAWAEGETGELFF.

This chain joins TRBV4-3 and TRBJ1-6; a possible D gene is TRBD1 (5 bases). CDR1 is LGHNA, CDR2 YSLEER, per germline. The CDR3 is made up of 12 amino acids. The V end was cut by 4 bases, the J end by 10 bases, with 8 bases between. The CDR3 loop is CASSLGLSPLHF. The CDR3 nucleotides read TGCGCCAGCAGCCTGGGACTCTCACCCCTCCACTTT.

This clone showed up just a few times. The chain couples TRBV27 to TRBJ1-5, with D perhaps TRBD1 (6 bases). CDR3 length: 14 amino acids. Germline V lookup: CDR1 MNHEY, CDR2 SMNVEV (reference sequence). V was shortened by 1 base and J by 10 bases, with 14 bases between the two germline ends. Here the CDR3 DNA reads TGTGCCAGCAGTTTATATCCAGGGGCCCGACCCCAGCATTTT. Translating gives CASSLYPGARPQHF.

The CDR3, as DNA: TGTGCCAGCAGGTCAGGGGTTTCCACTGAAGCTTTCTTT. Amino acid sequence: CASRSGVSTEAFF. The chain couples TRBV12-3 or TRBV12-4 to TRBJ1-1; D perhaps matches TRBD1 (6 bases). The ends were cut back, 6 bases at V and 4 bases at J, with 12 bases in the middle. The CDR3 is 13 residues long.

The chain has TRBV3-1 (or the pseudogene TRBV3-2) and TRBJ2-7; 8 bases line up with TRBD1. J gave up 3 bases and V 4 bases, and 11 bases lay outside the gene matches. Germline V gene data show CDR1 as LGHDT and CDR2 as YNNKEL (reference sequence). The CDR3 extends over 16 amino acids. Written as DNA, the CDR3 is TGTGCCAGCAGCCGCCGGACCGGGACAGGTAGCTACGAGCAGTACTTC. Its protein product is CASSRRTGTGSYEQYF.

The chain employs TRBV27 and TRBJ2-1; 7 nucleotides agree with TRBD1. CDR1 and CDR2 (germline): MNHEY, SMNVEV (reference sequence). The CDR3 covers 15 residues. Germline trimming cut 3 bases from V and 5 bases from J; bases unmatched to any gene: 7. CDR3 in amino acids: CASSFPGTVNNEQFF. The CDR3 DNA reads as TGTGCCAGCAGTTTCCCCGGGACAGTTAACAATGAGCAGTTCTTC.

The J gene is TRBJ1-2, the V gene TRBV6-2 or TRBV6-3, with 7 bases aligning to TRBD1. Germline values: CDR1 MNHEY, CDR2 SVGEGT. The CDR3 loop spans 12 amino acids. Trimming took 5 bases from V and 8 from J; bases not matched to a gene: 5. CDR3 in amino acids: CASSQGVLGYTF. CDR3 sequence (DNA): TGTGCCAGCAGTCAGGGGGTCCTGGGCTACACCTTC.

In this sample, this clone turned up once. The V call is TRBV3-1 (or the pseudogene TRBV3-2), the J call TRBJ2-1; TRBD1 matches 9 bases. J was trimmed by 9 bases and V by 6 bases; bases with no gene match: 9. The CDR3 runs to 14 residues. The germline gives CDR1 LGHDT, CDR2 YNNKEL (reference sequence). As DNA, the CDR3 is TGTGCCAGCAGACAGACAGGGGGTATGGGTGAGCAGTTCTTC. It specifies CASRQTGGMGEQFF.

The V gene is TRBV10-3, the J gene TRBJ1-1; D ambiguous. Per the germline V gene, CDR1 is ENHRY and CDR2 is SYGVKD. V was pared by 7 bases and J by 4 bases, with 13 bases between. The CDR3 sequence is 13 residues long. The CDR3 loop reads CAIKEGLATEAFF. The DNA of the CDR3 is TGTGCCATCAAAGAGGGCTTGGCCACTGAAGCTTTCTTT.

CDR3 region: CSTTNIAGPGDEQFF. The CDR3 nucleotides are TGCAGCACGACCAATATAGCGGGTCCGGGGGATGAGCAGTTCTTC. This rearrangement joins TRBV29-1 to TRBJ2-1; 7 bases agree with TRBD2. J gave up 8 bases and V 8 bases, and 18 bases lay outside the gene matches. This CDR3 is 15 amino acids long. CDR1 and CDR2 from the germline V gene are SQVTM and ANQGSEA.

The V gene is TRBV19, the J gene TRBJ1-2; the D gene is possibly TRBD1 (6 bases). Germline assignment: CDR1 LNHDA and CDR2 SQIVND (reference sequence). Trimming took 3 bases from V and 3 from J, leaving 17 bases between them. The CDR3 length is 16 residues. The CDR3 loop is CASSMGKARGDYGYTF. The CDR3 DNA reads as TGTGCCAGTAGTATGGGGAAGGCCAGGGGTGACTATGGCTACACCTTC.

V usage is TRBV29-1 and J usage is TRBJ2-5; D perhaps matches TRBD2 (5 bases). The CDR3 loop spans 15 amino acids. V was clipped by 6 bases and J by 4 bases, with 21 bases between them. Per germline, CDR1 SQVTM and CDR2 ANQGSEA. CDR3 loop: CSVLLVVTRAETQYF. CDR3 coding DNA: TGCAGCGTGTTGTTGGTTGTAACTAGGGCAGAGACCCAGTACTTC. The full variable domain, rest sourced from reference TRBV29-1 and TRBJ2-5, is SAVISQKPSRDICQRGTSLTIQCQVDSQVTMMFWYRQQPGQSLTLIATANQGSEATYESGFVIDKFPISRPNLTFSTLTVSNMSPEDSSIYLCSVLLVVTRAETQYFGPGTRLLVL.

The table lists this clone with a few counts. The V and J genes are TRBV12-5 and TRBJ2-7, with D possibly TRBD1 on 6 matching bases. The germline CDR1 and CDR2 sequences are LGHNT and FRNRAP. V was cut by 6 bases and J by 2 bases, with 14 bases left in between. This CDR3 is built from 14 residues. The CDR3 protein is CASGQRTGPYEQYF. DNA of the CDR3: TGTGCTAGTGGACAAAGAACAGGGCCCTACGAGCAGTACTTC. The full variable domain, its missing parts supplied by reference TRBV12-5 and TRBJ2-7, is DARVTQTPRHKVTEMGQEVTMRCQPILGHNTVFWYRQTMMQGLELLAYFRNRAPLDDSGMPKDRFSAEMPDATLATLKIQPSEPRDSAVYFCASGQRTGPYEQYFGPGTRLTVT.

The chain is built from TRBV7-2 and TRBJ2-1; TRBD2 matches 13 bases. The CDR3 is 18 amino acids. Germline V lookup: CDR1 SGHTA, CDR2 FQGNSA. J gave up 6 bases and V 7 bases, and 15 bases lay outside the gene matches. The CDR3 DNA reads TGTGCCAGCACCAGGACTAGCGGGGGCAGTCGATTTCGCAATGAGCAGTTCTTC. This sequence encodes CASTRTSGGSRFRNEQFF.

CDR3 sequence (DNA): TGTGCCAGCAGCGATACGGGACAGAGGAATCAAGGGGGCTACACCTTC. Amino acid sequence: CASSDTGQRNQGGYTF. The genes are TRBV9 and TRBJ1-2; TRBD1 matches 7 bases. CDR1 and CDR2 (germline): SGDLS, YYNGEE. The CDR3 spans 16 residues. The ends lost 3 bases at V and 8 bases at J; junction bases unmatched: 16.

This clone was counted once. The CDR3 region has the DNA TGTGCCAGCAGCGGGACTGGCCTAGCCAAAAACATTCAGTACTTC. This gives the protein CASSGTGLAKNIQYF. This chain uses TRBV6-2 or TRBV6-3 with TRBJ2-4; D is perhaps TRBD2 (6 bases). CDR1 and CDR2 from the germline V gene are MNHEY and SVGEGT. The CDR3 runs 15 residues. V lost 6 bases and J lost 0, with 12 bases in between.

This sequence joins TRBV10-2 and TRBJ2-5, with a possible D match to TRBD2 (5 bases). CDR1 is WSHSY and CDR2 is SAAADI in the germline V gene. Trimming removed 4 bases at V and 1 base at J, with 7 bases between. The CDR3 spans 13 residues. The CDR3 region has the DNA TGCGCCAGCAGTGGTGGGAGCCAAGAGACCCAGTACTTC. It translates to CASSGGSQETQYF.

The chain joins TRBV12-5 to TRBJ2-7; TRBD1 matches at 8 bases. Germline CDR1 is LGHNT and CDR2 is FRNRAP. This CDR3 is built from 14 residues. Unmatched junction bases numbered 6, after V lost 4 bases and J lost 4 bases. The CDR3 spells CASGYTGGEYEQYF. CDR3 sequence (DNA): TGTGCTAGTGGTTATACAGGGGGTGAGTACGAGCAGTACTTC. The full variable domain, with the rest looked up from reference TRBV12-5 and TRBJ2-7, is DARVTQTPRHKVTEMGQEVTMRCQPILGHNTVFWYRQTMMQGLELLAYFRNRAPLDDSGMPKDRFSAEMPDATLATLKIQPSEPRDSAVYFCASGYTGGEYEQYFGPGTRLTVT.

The CDR3: CASNGQLQETQYF. CDR3 bases: TGTGCCAGCAACGGACAGCTTCAAGAGACCCAGTACTTC. The chain combines TRBV2 with TRBJ2-5, with D possibly matching TRBD1 (6 bases). V gave up 7 bases and J gave up 2 bases, with 11 bases separating them. Germline V gene data show CDR1 as SNHLY and CDR2 as FYNNEI. The CDR3 has 13 amino acids.

This rearrangement joins TRBV9 to TRBJ1-2; 8 nucleotides align to TRBD1. The CDR3 runs to 17 residues. J gave up 3 bases and V 3 bases, and 13 bases lay outside the gene matches. CDR1 and CDR2 (germline): SGDLS, YYNGEE. CDR3 nucleotide sequence: TGTGCCAGCAGCGCGCGGACAGGGAACAGTTTGGACTATGGCTACACCTTC. Its translation: CASSARTGNSLDYGYTF.

This clone was seen more than once but under ten times. The chain recombines TRBV11-3 with TRBJ2-7; tentatively, D is TRBD2 (7 bases). Germline CDR1 and CDR2: SGHNT and YENEEA. This CDR3 is 15 amino acids long. V was cut by 3 bases and J by 3 bases, with 15 bases left in between. DNA of the CDR3: TGTGCCAGCAGCTTCAATCACAGGGAGGGCTACGAGCAGTACTTC. Residues: CASSFNHREGYEQYF.

This chain uses TRBV4-2 with TRBJ2-5, with 15 bases that match TRBD2. CDR1 is LGHNA, CDR2 YNFKEQ, per germline. The ends lost 4 bases at V and 3 bases at J; junction bases unmatched: 3. The CDR3 length is 16 residues. The CDR3 region has the DNA TGTGCCAGCAGCCCCCGGACTAGCGGGGGGGAAGAGACCCAGTACTTC. As protein: CASSPRTSGGEETQYF.

V and J are TRBV5-1 and TRBJ1-1, with D perhaps matching TRBD1 (5 bases). The CDR3 covers 14 residues. V dropped 4 bases and J dropped 1 base, with 11 bases sitting between them. Germline V CDR1 and CDR2: SGHRS, YFSETQ. This CDR3 reads CASSPAGGNTEAFF. CDR3 nucleotides: TGCGCCAGCAGCCCCGCGGGGGGGAACACTGAAGCTTTCTTT. Combining the CDR3 with reference TRBV5-1 and TRBJ1-1 gives the whole variable domain KAGVTQTPRYLIKTRGQQVTLSCSPISGHRSVSWYQQTPGQGLQFLFEYFSETQRNKGNFPGRFSGRQFSNSRSEMNVSTLELGDSALYLCASSPAGGNTEAFFGQGTRLTVV.

V gene TRBV3-1 (or the pseudogene TRBV3-2) combines with J gene TRBJ1-5; D remains ambiguous. V was pared by 3 bases and J by 0 bases, with 9 bases between. The CDR3 runs 15 residues. Germline V gives CDR1 LGHDT, CDR2 YNNKEL (reference sequence). The CDR3 DNA is TGTGCCAGCAGCCAGCGGGCACATAGCAATCAGCCCCAGCATTTT. Protein sequence: CASSQRAHSNQPQHF.

The genes are TRBV27 and TRBJ2-7, with D possibly TRBD1 on 6 matching bases. Trimming removed 8 bases from V and 2 bases from J, with 13 bases in between. The CDR3 has 13 amino acids. The V gene's germline CDR1 is MNHEY and CDR2 SMNVEV (reference sequence). DNA for the CDR3: TGTGCCAGCGCCTCCAGGGGTCCCTACGAGCAGTACTTC. Translation gives CASASRGPYEQYF.

The V call is TRBV7-2, the J call TRBJ2-1, with 12 bases aligning to TRBD1. V lost 5 bases, J lost 8 bases, and 4 bases stayed unmatched. CDR3 length: 14 amino acids. Germline CDR1 SGHTA, CDR2 FQGNSA. In nucleotides, the CDR3 is TGTGCCAGCAGCGGCGGGACAGGGGGCCATGAGCAGTTCTTC. Its protein is CASSGGTGGHEQFF. Looking up the rest from reference TRBV7-2 and TRBJ2-1 gives the full variable domain: GAGVSQSPSNKVTEKGKDVELRCDPISGHTALYWYRQSLGQGLEFLIYFQGNSAPDKSGLPSDRFSAERTGGSVSTLTIQRTQQEDSAVYLCASSGGTGGHEQFFGPGTRLTVL.

The rearrangement joins TRBV4-1 to TRBJ1-2; D remains unclear. Looked up from germline, CDR1 is MGHRA and CDR2 is YSYEKL. This CDR3 contains 16 residues. The V end lost 3 bases, the J end lost 0 bases, and 14 bases lay between the germline ends. Written as DNA, the CDR3 is TGCGCCAGCAGCCATGTCGAAACCCGAGCTAACTATGGCTACACCTTC. Translated, it gives CASSHVETRANYGYTF.

The chain uses TRBV6-5 and TRBJ1-2; a weak D match, TRBD1 (5 bases). V lost 3 bases and J 4 bases, leaving 18 bases between the germline ends. The germline V gene has CDR1 MNHEY and CDR2 SVGAGI. The CDR3 has 16 residues. DNA of the CDR3: TGTGCCAGCAGTTATGTAATCTTAGGGGTGGCCTATGGCTACACCTTC. This encodes CASSYVILGVAYGYTF.

The V gene is TRBV18, the J gene TRBJ1-3; 8 positions agree with TRBD1. V was clipped by 2 bases and J by 7 bases; unmatched bases: 1. Germline V gene sequence: CDR1 KGHSH, CDR2 LQKENI. The CDR3 is made up of 13 amino acids. In nucleotides, the CDR3 is TGTGCCAGCTCACCAGACAGGGGTAACACCATATATTTT. As protein: CASSPDRGNTIYF.

The CDR3 sequence: CASSLTLQGARGQPQHF. The CDR3 bases are TGTGCCAGCAGCTTAACCCTACAGGGGGCCAGAGGGCAGCCCCAGCATTTT. This chain uses TRBV7-9 with TRBJ1-5; TRBD1 matches 9 bases. Germline V gene sequence: CDR1 SEHNR, CDR2 FQNEAQ (reference sequence). The CDR3 extends over 17 amino acids. Losses at the gene ends were 2 bases for V and 7 bases for J; bases not matched to a gene: 12. Variable domain in full (rest from reference TRBV7-9 and TRBJ1-5): DTGVSQNPRHKITKRGQNVTFRCDPISEHNRLYWYRQTLGQGPEFLTYFQNEAQLEKSRLLSDRFSAERPKGSFSTLEIQRTEQGDSAMYLCASSLTLQGARGQPQHFGDGTRLSIL.